Presented here are 15 T cell receptor beta chains from one specimen sequenced in a study of blood T cells in healthy people across ages. It was with a sample-barcoded 5' primer and a J-beta primer mix that a second PCR of about 7 to 12 cycles was run. A single record per CDR3 protein comes from TCRdb applying MiXCR to the 5' RACE reads. Of just under 900,000 distinct CDR3 sequences in the sample, 29% were seen once. Input material: blood. The receptors were gathered from a woman aged 80 or older in good health.

As for this clonotype: A much larger clone differs by one base, so this may be a read error. This chain joins TRBV7-8 and TRBJ2-7; D is unresolved. Germline values: CDR1 SGHVS, CDR2 FQNEAQ. Trimming shortened V by 1 base and J by 2 bases, and 9 bases separated the two germline ends. CDR3 size: 14 residues. CDR3 nucleotide sequence: TGTGCCAGCAGCTTAGTGTGGTCCACCTACGAGCAGTACTTC. This encodes CASSLVWSTYEQYF.

This clonotype has a single count. This chain links TRBV7-2 with TRBJ2-5; D may be TRBD2 (6 bases). The closer fit of TRBJ2-7 to the DNA end suggests the J call may be wrong. The CDR3 has 13 residues. CDR1 is SGHTA and CDR2 is FQGNSA in the germline V gene. The DNA of the CDR3 is TGTGCCAGCAGCCCGGGAGTTGTGCGCGAGCAGTACTTC. Its translation is CASSPGVVREQYF.

This clonotype was seen many times. The rearrangement joins TRBV14 to TRBJ2-1; 15 nucleotides line up with TRBD2. The CDR3 has 19 amino acids. CDR1 and CDR2 (germline): SGHDN, FVKESK. V lost 1 base to trimming and J lost 0 bases; unmatched junction nucleotides: 4. The DNA of the CDR3 is TGTGCCAGCAGCCAAGTGGGACTAGCGGGGGGCGACTCCTACAATGAGCAGTTCTTC. It yields the protein CASSQVGLAGGDSYNEQFF.

This clonotype was seen at least ten times. The chain has TRBV5-1 and TRBJ2-7, with 14 bases that match TRBD2. J was trimmed by 0 bases and V by 4 bases; bases with no gene match: 27. The CDR3 totals 24 residues. CDR1 is SGHRS, CDR2 YFSETQ, per germline. CDR3 in amino acids: CASSPFPSNGTSGGTALFSYEQYF. CDR3 in DNA: TGCGCCAGCAGCCCGTTCCCCTCCAACGGGACTAGCGGGGGAACCGCCCTATTCTCCTACGAGCAGTACTTC.

A word on this clonotype: This may be a read error, as it is one base from a much larger clone. This sequence joins TRBV29-1 and TRBJ1-1; D is ambiguous. The CDR3 has 14 amino acids. From germline, CDR1 is SQVTM and CDR2 ANQGSEA. V shed 6 bases and J shed 4 bases, with 18 bases lying between them. The CDR3 loop reads CSVPGSMLSTEAFF. The CDR3 DNA reads TGCAGCGTACCGGGCAGTATGCTGAGCACTGAAGCTTTCTTT.

Ten or more counts support this clonotype. The chain is built from TRBV6-1 and TRBJ1-5, with TRBD1 identical over 9 bases. The length of the CDR3 is 14 residues. Germline V gene lookup returns CDR1 MNHNS and CDR2 SASEGT. Germline trimming cut 6 bases from V and 5 bases from J; bases unmatched to any gene: 5. CDR3 in DNA: TGTGCCAGCAGGATGGGACAGGGCTATCAGCCCCAGCATTTT. It specifies CASRMGQGYQPQHF.

V is TRBV12-1 and J is TRBJ2-7; whether TRBD2, the table's D call, matches the DNA was not checked. TRBV12-1 is labeled a pseudogene. CDR3 length equals 15 residues. This CDR3 reads CASSTRLAGGKVQYF. The CDR3 coding sequence is TGTGCCAGCAGCACGAGACTAGCGGGGGGTAAGGTGCAGTACTTC.

This clonotype was counted a few times. The chain links TRBV6-5 to TRBJ2-3, with D possibly matching TRBD2 (6 bases). V lost 6 bases and J lost 4, with 14 bases in between. CDR3 length: 14 amino acids. Germline V gene sequence: CDR1 MNHEY, CDR2 SVGAGI. The CDR3 sequence is CASSRWGESDTQYF. In DNA, the CDR3 is TGTGCCAGCAGCCGCTGGGGGGAATCAGATACGCAGTATTTT.

On this clonotype itself: A read error may produce the germline difference seen at one junction end. V usage is TRBV15 and J usage is TRBJ1-2; D may be TRBD1 (5 bases). The CDR3 consists of 16 residues. CDR1 and CDR2 from the germline V gene are LNHNV and YYDKDF (reference sequence). The DNA of the CDR3 is TGTGCCGCCAGCAGAGATCGCGGCAGGACATCCTATGGCTACACTTTC. As protein: CAASRDRGRTSYGYTF.

The sample holds many counts of this clonotype. This rearrangement joins TRBV10-3 to TRBJ2-1, with 12 bases aligning to TRBD1. Germline V lookup: CDR1 ENHRY, CDR2 SYGVKD. V lost 6 bases and J lost 5; bases outside the gene matches: 8. This CDR3 comprises 16 residues. As DNA, the CDR3 is TGTGCCATCAGAGAGGGACAGGGGGCGGGGAACAATGAGCAGTTCTTC. Translated, it gives CAIREGQGAGNNEQFF.

This clonotype was detected many times. The chain has TRBV7-2 and TRBJ2-3; D is ambiguous. CDR1 is SGHTA and CDR2 is FQGNSA in the germline V gene. The length of the CDR3 is 11 residues. Trimming left V 1 base short and J 10 bases short, with 6 bases between. CDR3 nucleotide sequence: TGTGCCAGCAGCTTAGGGTCCGCGCAGTATTTT. This gives the protein CASSLGSAQYF. Variable domain in full (rest from reference TRBV7-2 and TRBJ2-3): GAGVSQSPSNKVTEKGKDVELRCDPISGHTALYWYRQSLGQGLEFLIYFQGNSAPDKSGLPSDRFSAERTGGSVSTLTIQRTQQEDSAVYLCASSLGSAQYFGPGTRLTVL.

This chain connects TRBV12-3 or TRBV12-4 to TRBJ2-3; D is uncertain. The CDR3 consists of 14 residues. Trimming left V 6 bases short and J 4 bases short, with 14 bases between. In nucleotides, the CDR3 is TGTGCCAGCAGCAGAAAGGTGAGAGCAGATACGCAGTATTTT. It yields the protein CASSRKVRADTQYF.

This clonotype showed up just a few times. This chain joins TRBV5-1 and TRBJ1-4; D is unresolved. The germline gives CDR1 SGHRS, CDR2 YFSETQ. This CDR3 region has 15 residues. V lost 1 base, J lost 5 bases, and 12 bases lay in between. CDR3 nucleotides: TGCGCCAGCAGCTTGCCGCCCCCGCAGAATGAAAAACTGTTTTTT. Encoded protein: CASSLPPPQNEKLFF.

This clonotype was detected ten times or more. The rearrangement uses TRBV5-5 and TRBJ1-1; TRBD1 is a possible D gene (6 bases). The CDR3 length is 13 residues. Germline CDR1 and CDR2: SGHKS and YYEKEE (reference sequence). V lost 3 bases to trimming and J lost 6 bases, with 12 bases between them. CDR3 nucleotides: TGTGCCAGCAGCTCAGGGACATTCGCTGAAGCTTTCTTT. Amino acids: CASSSGTFAEAFF.

This clonotype was counted many times. The CDR3: CAISVSSQETQYF. In DNA, the CDR3 is TGTGCCATCAGTGTCTCCAGCCAAGAGACCCAGTACTTC. V usage is TRBV10-3 and J usage is TRBJ2-5; D gene uncertain. Germline CDR1 is ENHRY and CDR2 is SYGVKD. V lost 4 bases and J 1 base, leaving 7 bases between the germline ends. The CDR3 spans 13 residues.